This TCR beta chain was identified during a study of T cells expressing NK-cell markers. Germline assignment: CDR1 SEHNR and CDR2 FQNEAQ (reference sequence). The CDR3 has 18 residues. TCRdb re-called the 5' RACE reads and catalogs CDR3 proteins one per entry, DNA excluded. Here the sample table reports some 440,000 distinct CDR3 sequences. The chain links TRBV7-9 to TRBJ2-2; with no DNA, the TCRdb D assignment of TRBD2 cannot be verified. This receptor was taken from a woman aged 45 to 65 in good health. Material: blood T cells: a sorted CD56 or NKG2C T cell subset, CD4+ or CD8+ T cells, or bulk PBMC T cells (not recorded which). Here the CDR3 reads CASSSASPGLDNTGELFF.